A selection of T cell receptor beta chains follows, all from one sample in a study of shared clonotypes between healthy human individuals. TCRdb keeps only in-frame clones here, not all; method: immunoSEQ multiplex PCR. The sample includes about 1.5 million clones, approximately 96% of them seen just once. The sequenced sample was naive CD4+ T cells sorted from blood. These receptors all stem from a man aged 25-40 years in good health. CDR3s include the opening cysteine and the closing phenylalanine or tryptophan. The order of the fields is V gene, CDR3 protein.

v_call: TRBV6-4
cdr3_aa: CATRTSGTDTQYF

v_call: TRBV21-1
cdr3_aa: CASSKVRTENLYEQYF

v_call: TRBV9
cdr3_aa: CASSALSASNTGELFF

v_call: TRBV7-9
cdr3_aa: CASSPLRAGNEGGGYTF

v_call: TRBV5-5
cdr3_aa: CASSSAQGIFNEQFF

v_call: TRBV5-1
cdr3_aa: CASSLGNRSSYEQYF

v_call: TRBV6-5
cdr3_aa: CASKLGGAGANVLTF

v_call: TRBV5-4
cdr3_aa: CASSSPQGTQETQYF

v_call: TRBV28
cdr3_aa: CATLSSASYEQYF

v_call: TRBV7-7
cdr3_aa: CASSLNQGAPGELFF

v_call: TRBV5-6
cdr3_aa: CTSSSGGYEQYF

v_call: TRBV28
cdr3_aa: CASSERTGGKSFF